This T cell receptor (beta chain) was captured by sequencing in a study of control samples from healthy donors and cancer patients (dated by TCRdb to 2020 to 2021). Comment on this clone: This receptor's antigen is unknown. No clone much larger than this one lies a single base away; base qualities are absent.

Trimming accounts for 3 bases at V and 10 bases at J, while the number of junction bases matched to no gene is 7. From the cysteine up to the phenylalanine, the CDR3 has a length of 15 residues. Only CDR3 DNA remains: 45 bases, in frame from the first base. CDR1 is given as ENHRY and CDR2 as SYGVKD, both from the germline V gene. The library came from the immunoSEQ multiplex PCR assay. TCRdb mirrors the immuneACCESS table, restricted to in-frame sequences. Some clones are absent from its copies; in checked studies, under half trace to an unresolved V gene, and the reason for the others is unknown. For this sample the table gives about 49,000 clones, of which roughly 85% were detected only once. Roughly 2.8% of the sample rests with the top ten.

The clonotype was recovered from a woman aged 45-59 years with lung cancer. The sequence links TRBV10-3 to TRBJ2-1; TRBD1 matches 12 bases in the middle. What was sequenced was PBMCs. The nucleotides are TGTGCCATCAGTGACCGGGACAGGGGGCGTCGGGAGCAGTTCTTC. Its protein product is CAISDRDRGRREQFF.